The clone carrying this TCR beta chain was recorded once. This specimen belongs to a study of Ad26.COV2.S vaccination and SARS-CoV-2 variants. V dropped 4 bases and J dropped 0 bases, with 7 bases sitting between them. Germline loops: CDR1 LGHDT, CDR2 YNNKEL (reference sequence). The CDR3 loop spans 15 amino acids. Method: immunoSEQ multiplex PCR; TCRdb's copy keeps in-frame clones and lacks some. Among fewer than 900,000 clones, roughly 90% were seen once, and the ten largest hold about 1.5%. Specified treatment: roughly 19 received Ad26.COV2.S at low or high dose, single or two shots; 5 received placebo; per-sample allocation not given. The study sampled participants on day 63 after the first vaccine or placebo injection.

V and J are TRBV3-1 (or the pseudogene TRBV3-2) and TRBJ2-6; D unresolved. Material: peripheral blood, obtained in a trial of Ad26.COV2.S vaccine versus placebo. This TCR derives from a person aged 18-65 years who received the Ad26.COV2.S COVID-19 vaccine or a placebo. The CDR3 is CASSPHGSGANVLTF. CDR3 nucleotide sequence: TGTGCCAGCAGCCCCCACGGCTCTGGGGCCAACGTCCTGACTTTC.